This TCR beta chain emerged from a study of human T cells and chemical hapten exposure. As the library was built, unique molecular identifiers were attached to individual cDNA molecules. MiXCR, applied by TCRdb to the RACE reads, yields one record per CDR3 protein. The sample lists some 300,000 distinct CDR3 sequences; 4.5% to 5.5% were seen once. V shed 4 bases, J shed 7 bases, and the junction held 10 bases outside the gene matches. Looked up from germline, CDR1 is ENHRY and CDR2 is SYGVKD. The CDR3 has 16 residues. As to time point: pre-sensitization, week 0. Treatment denoted: therapeutic diphenylcyclopropenone sensitization with weekly scalp DPC. This clonotype showed up many times.

This clonotype originated in a woman under 30 with alopecia areata. Some clones in this sample may be carry-over from other donors' samples. The starting material was whole blood, obtained in connection with sensitization to the hapten diphenylcyclopropenone (DPC). The genes are TRBV10-3 and TRBJ2-1; TRBD1 aligns across 10 bases. CDR3 DNA sequence: TGTGCCATCAGTGGAACCGGGACAGGGGCCCCGAATGAGCAGTTCTTC. Amino acid sequence: CAISGTGTGAPNEQFF.